This T cell receptor beta chain was captured by sequencing in a study of blood T cell repertoires in COVID-19. As for the study in general: The samples span acute and convalescent COVID-19 from the United States, Italy and Spain. Sources were T cells, B-cell-depleted T cells, or PBMCs; the material itself was cDNA or gDNA.

Germline V lookup: CDR1 SGHVS, CDR2 FNYEAQ. This CDR3 spans 18 amino acids. The V segment lost 1 base and the J segment 5 bases; nucleotides outside the gene matches: 14. In the original workflow: It was from reference gene primer amplification that nucleated cell counts were estimated. Clones were sequenced by immunoSEQ multiplex PCR, and TCRdb holds only the in-frame ones, with some missing. Clone size and V and J calls were adopted from that table, with D and trimming inferred from the DNA. The sample records approximately 100,000 clones, 65% to 90% being singletons. Material: peripheral blood. The chain uses TRBV7-6 and TRBJ2-1; 7 bases map to TRBD1. The clonotype originates from a woman aged 80 or over with active or convalescent COVID-19. In nucleotides, the CDR3 is TGTGCCAGCAGCTTAGAGTCGCCTCCAGGGGGAAATCACAATGAGCAGTTCTTC. It encodes CASSLESPPGGNHNEQFF. Full variable domain (rest looked up from reference TRBV7-6 and TRBJ2-1): GAGVSQSPRYKVTKRGQDVALRCDPISGHVSLYWYRQALGQGPEFLTYFNYEAQQDKSGLPNDRFSAERPEGSISTLTIQRTEQRDSAMYRCASSLESPPGGNHNEQFFGPGTRLTVL.